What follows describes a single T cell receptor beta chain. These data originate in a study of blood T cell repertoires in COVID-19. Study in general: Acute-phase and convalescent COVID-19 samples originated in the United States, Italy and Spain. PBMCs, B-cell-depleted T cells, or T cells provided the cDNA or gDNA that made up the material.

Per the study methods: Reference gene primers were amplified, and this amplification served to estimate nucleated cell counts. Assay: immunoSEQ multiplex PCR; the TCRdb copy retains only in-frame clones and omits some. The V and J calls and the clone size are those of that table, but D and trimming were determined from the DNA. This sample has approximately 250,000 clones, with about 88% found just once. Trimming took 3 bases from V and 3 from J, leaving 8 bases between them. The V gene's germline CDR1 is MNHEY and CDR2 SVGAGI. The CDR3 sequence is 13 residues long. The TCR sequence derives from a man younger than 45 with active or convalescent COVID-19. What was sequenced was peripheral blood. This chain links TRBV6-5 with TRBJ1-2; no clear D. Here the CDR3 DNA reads TGTGCCAGCAGTTATGATCTAGACTATGGCTACACCTTC. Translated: CASSYDLDYGYTF.